Here is one TCR beta chain with its context. Its antigen is undetermined. Clones were sequenced by immunoSEQ multiplex PCR, and TCRdb holds only the in-frame ones, with some missing. The sample holds 7,500 to 9,500 clones; around 81% are singletons and the top ten take approximately 9.8%. The CDR3 is made up of 17 amino acids. Germline CDR1 LNHDA, CDR2 SQIVND (reference sequence). The trim removed 3 bases at V and 2 bases at J, leaving 11 bases unmatched. This sample was taken from a study of tumor-infiltrating lymphocytes in localized non-small cell lung cancer. Whole-study results and caveats: IM1 and IM2 tumors showed no difference in T-cell fraction. Compared with uninvolved lung, tumors showed higher T cell infiltration by TCRbeta sequencing.

Sequenced: uninvolved lung tissue not adjacent to the tumor. The sequence was obtained from a human donor with non-small cell lung cancer. V usage is TRBV19 and J usage is TRBJ2-3; 7 bases are shared with TRBD2. CDR3 sequence reads: CASSIGRGSGYTDTQYF. CDR3 nucleotide sequence: TGTGCCAGTAGTATTGGGAGGGGTAGCGGATACACAGATACGCAGTATTTT.